This T cell receptor beta chain was captured by sequencing in a study of post-analysis software for immune sequencing data. This clonotype was counted between two and nine times. Antigen unknown. Findings of the study overall: There were five TRBV segments more frequent in patients than controls, and TRBV5-6, TRBV5-1 and TRBV20-1 were among them.

Germline V gene lookup returns CDR1 SGHKS and CDR2 YYEKEE (reference sequence). Trimming cost V 4 bases and J 3 bases; bases outside gene matches: 8. This CDR3 is 16 amino acids long. TCR beta cDNA libraries included unique molecular identifiers. MiXCR, applied by TCRdb to the PCR reads, yields one record per CDR3 protein. The repertoire holds fewer than 700,000 distinct CDR3 sequences, with 44% as singletons. The chain has TRBV5-5 and TRBJ2-7, with 12 bases aligning to TRBD2. The sequence came from a girl under 18 with multiple sclerosis. Specimen: blood. CDR3 DNA: TGTGCCAGCAGCCCTAAGACTAGCGGGAGCCTCTACGAGCAGTACTTC. It translates to CASSPKTSGSLYEQYF.